This T cell receptor (beta chain) originates from a study of control samples from healthy donors and cancer patients. The table came from immunoSEQ multiplex PCR; TCRdb's copy has only in-frame clones and leaves some out. The sample shows 130,000 or so clones, roughly 89% of them seen only once. Germline values: CDR1 SGHRS, CDR2 YFSETQ. CDR3 length: 16 amino acids. Unmatched junction bases numbered 8, after V lost 4 bases and J lost 0 bases. What was sequenced was blood. The clonotype comes from a man between 18 and 35 years old in good health. This chain uses TRBV5-1 with TRBJ1-1, with 8 bases that match TRBD1. CDR3 DNA: TGCGCCAGCAGCCACGGGACAGGTGACATGAACACTGAAGCTTTCTTT. It translates to CASSHGTGDMNTEAFF.